Below, one TCR beta chain is given with its context. What it binds is not known. CDR1 is SGHTA and CDR2 is FQGNSA in the germline V gene. V lost 5 bases, J lost 5 bases, and 16 bases lay in between. This CDR3 spans 14 amino acids. The data derive from a study of T cell repertoires in cytomegalovirus infection. Study-wide background: Signatures in public TCR beta sequences pointed to both CMV infection and matching HLA type.

TCRdb called the reads again in MiXCR, with one record for every CDR3 protein. The sample consists of fewer than 950,000 distinct CDR3 sequences, about 30% of them appearing once. The clonotype originates from a human donor in good health (CMV status not recorded). Some clones in this sample may be carry-over from other donors' samples. The input for sequencing was cultured CD8+ T cells from PBMCs, taken from culture after CMV antigen stimulation. The V and J genes are TRBV7-2 and TRBJ2-7; D not resolved. This CDR3 reads CASSLMVPADEQYF. In DNA form, the CDR3 reads TGTGCCAGCAGCCTAATGGTGCCGGCGGACGAGCAGTACTTC.